One and the same sample provided the 25 T cell receptor beta chains below, sequenced in a study of cytomegalovirus exposure and HLA in healthy donors. PCR primers comprised 60 Vbeta and 13 Jbeta primers. The protocol was immunoSEQ multiplex PCR, while the TCRdb copy is restricted to in-frame clones and leaves out a portion. The sample lists around 180,000 clones; 84% were seen once. Sequenced input: PBMCs. The origin of the receptors is a boy between 10 and 17 years old in good health and CMV-seronegative.

This sequence joins TRBV18 and TRBJ2-6; the D is unclear. The V gene lost 0 bases and the J gene lost 0 bases, with 6 bases spanning the gap. Germline-derived CDR1 and CDR2 are KGHSH and LQKENI. This CDR3 contains 16 residues. CDR3 DNA: TGTGCCAGCTCACCACCGGGCAGCTCTGGGGCCAACGTCCTGACTTTC. The encoded protein is CASSPPGSSGANVLTF.

The rearrangement joins TRBV19 to TRBJ2-2; TRBD2 matches 8 bases. The CDR3 length is 18 residues. Germline V gene lookup returns CDR1 LNHDA and CDR2 SQIVND (reference sequence). J was trimmed by 6 bases and V by 4 bases; bases with no gene match: 16. This chain's CDR3 is CASSTHQVTGGRAGELFF. The DNA of the CDR3 is TGTGCCAGTAGTACCCACCAAGTGACGGGAGGGAGGGCCGGGGAGCTGTTTTTT.

To note about this clone: At one boundary the junction diverges from the germline segment, which might be a read error. The chain combines TRBV7-9 with TRBJ2-3; no definite D call. CDR1 SEHNR and CDR2 FQNEAQ come from the germline V gene (reference sequence). CDR3 length: 14 amino acids. CDR3 bases: TGTGCCGGCAGCCCAAGCCCACCCACAGATACGCAGTATTTT. It codes for CAGSPSPPTDTQYF.

The chain joins TRBV4-2 to TRBJ2-2; TRBD2 might be the D (6 bases). CDR1 and CDR2 (germline): LGHNA, YNFKEQ. V lost 4 bases, J lost 4 bases, and 10 bases lay in between. CDR3 length: 14 amino acids. The CDR3 DNA follows: TGTGCCAGCAGCCCGGAGGGTCCCACCGGGGAGCTGTTTTTT. This translates into CASSPEGPTGELFF.

Only one count was recorded for this clone. This chain connects TRBV6-5 to TRBJ2-6, with D possibly being TRBD2 (7 bases). Trimming shortened V by 6 bases and J by 4 bases, and 13 bases separated the two germline ends. Germline-derived CDR1 and CDR2 are MNHEY and SVGAGI. The length of the CDR3 is 15 residues. CDR3 coding DNA: TGTGCCAGCAGCGAACGGGGGGCCGGGGCCAACGTCCTGACTTTC. It translates to CASSERGAGANVLTF.

The chain carries TRBV19 and TRBJ2-3; 7 bases match TRBD2. Germline CDR1 reads LNHDA; CDR2 reads SQIVND (reference sequence). CDR3 length: 16 residues. The V gene end was trimmed by 2 bases and the J gene end by 1 base; junction bases not matched to a gene: 6. The CDR3 DNA reads TGTGCCAGTAGTATATCCAGCGGGGCCCGCACAGATACGCAGTATTTT. It yields the protein CASSISSGARTDTQYF.

The CDR3 loop reads CASNPGLNNSPLHF. CDR3 bases: TGTGCCAGCAACCCGGGACTAAATAATTCACCCCTCCACTTT. The chain is built from TRBV5-6 and TRBJ1-6; TRBD1 is a possible D gene (5 bases). The CDR3 is 14 residues long. CDR1 and CDR2 (germline): SGHDT, YYEEEE. The V and J ends lost 6 bases and 5 bases respectively, with 12 bases between them.

CDR3: CASRPPGLWEQYF. In DNA, the CDR3 is TGTGCCAGCAGACCCCCGGGCCTCTGGGAGCAGTACTTC. V usage is TRBV6-6 and J usage is TRBJ2-5; possible D gene TRBD2, 5 bases. The CDR3 has 13 residues. Trimming left V 6 bases short and J 11 bases short, with 19 bases between. Germline loops: CDR1 MNHNY, CDR2 SVGAGI (reference sequence).

The chain links TRBV30 to TRBJ2-7; 7 positions agree with TRBD1. The trim removed 3 bases at V and 6 bases at J, leaving 11 bases unmatched. The CDR3 spans 14 residues. Germline assignment: CDR1 GTSNPN and CDR2 SVGIG (reference sequence). This CDR3 reads CAWSIKGAYREQYF. CDR3 nucleotide sequence: TGTGCCTGGAGCATTAAGGGGGCTTATCGCGAGCAGTACTTC.

The rearrangement links TRBV7-2 to TRBJ1-6; 9 bases match TRBD1. Germline values: CDR1 SGHTA, CDR2 FQGNSA. V lost 5 bases and J lost 4; bases outside the gene matches: 9. The CDR3 has 17 amino acids. The CDR3 sequence is CASSTPQGAPYNSPLHF. The CDR3 nucleotides are TGTGCCAGCAGCACGCCACAGGGGGCCCCATATAATTCACCCCTCCACTTT.

This chain uses TRBV7-6 with TRBJ1-4, with 9 bases lining up with TRBD1. The germline V gene encodes CDR1 SGHVS and CDR2 FNYEAQ. Trimming cost V 3 bases and J 8 bases; bases outside gene matches: 10. The CDR3 has 16 amino acids. The CDR3 DNA reads as TGTGCCAGCAGCTTTAGTTGGGGGACAGGGAACGAAAAACTGTTTTTT. This sequence encodes CASSFSWGTGNEKLFF. The variable domain in full, completed from reference TRBV7-6 and TRBJ1-4, reads GAGVSQSPRYKVTKRGQDVALRCDPISGHVSLYWYRQALGQGPEFLTYFNYEAQQDKSGLPNDRFSAERPEGSISTLTIQRTEQRDSAMYRCASSFSWGTGNEKLFFGSGTQLSVL.

This chain connects TRBV6-5 to TRBJ2-5; 7 positions agree with TRBD2. The CDR3 extends over 13 amino acids. The J segment lost 7 bases and the V segment lost 8 bases, leaving 10 bases of the junction unmatched. CDR1 and CDR2 from the germline V gene are MNHEY and SVGAGI. In DNA form, the CDR3 reads TGTGCCAGCGGACCAGGGACTACTTCGACCCAGTACTTC. Its translation is CASGPGTTSTQYF.

The chain employs TRBV5-1 and TRBJ1-1; TRBD1 might be the D (6 bases). Deletions cut 7 bases from V and 1 base from J, with 20 bases between. CDR1 is SGHRS, CDR2 YFSETQ, per germline. This CDR3 spans 16 amino acids. This CDR3 reads CASFQGTPAKNTEAFF. The CDR3 DNA is TGCGCCAGCTTCCAGGGGACCCCAGCAAAGAACACTGAAGCTTTCTTT.

The genes are TRBV30 and TRBJ1-2; D not certain. The CDR3 length is 14 residues. Deletions cut 3 bases from V and 3 bases from J, with 14 bases between. CDR1 and CDR2 from the germline V gene are GTSNPN and SVGIG (reference sequence). CDR3 DNA sequence: TGTGCCTGGAGGGAGGACGGGTTCGACTATGGCTACACCTTC. The encoded protein is CAWREDGFDYGYTF.

This chain joins TRBV25-1 and TRBJ2-5, with D perhaps matching TRBD2 (6 bases). V dropped 3 bases and J dropped 11 bases, with 7 bases sitting between them. CDR1 is MGHDK and CDR2 is SYGVNS in the germline V gene. This CDR3 spans 10 amino acids. CDR3 bases: TGTGCCAGCAGTGACCGGGAGCAGTACTTC. This encodes CASSDREQYF.

This chain connects TRBV7-8 to TRBJ2-1; 10 bases align to TRBD2. The CDR3 has 15 residues. Germline loops: CDR1 SGHVS, CDR2 FQNEAQ. V lost 4 bases, J lost 8 bases, and 8 bases stayed unmatched. DNA for the CDR3: TGTGCCAGCAGCTCCAGCGGGGGGGCTATGGATGAGCAGTTCTTC. Translated, it gives CASSSSGGAMDEQFF.

This rearrangement joins TRBV5-6 to TRBJ2-7, with 9 bases lining up with TRBD1. The CDR3 runs 16 residues. Germline CDR1 is SGHDT and CDR2 is YYEEEE. V dropped 0 bases and J dropped 6; count of bases not matched to a gene: 10. DNA of the CDR3: TGTGCCAGCAGCTTGGGCCGGGGACAGGGAGTACGCGAGCAGTACTTC. Protein product: CASSLGRGQGVREQYF.

This clone was observed once. One end of the junction varies from germline; a read error may be responsible. The genes are TRBV2 and TRBJ2-7, with D possibly being TRBD1 (6 bases). CDR1 and CDR2 from the germline V gene are SNHLY and FYNNEI. There are 13 residues in the CDR3. The CDR3 DNA reads TGTGCCAGCAGCGAAGACAGGACGTACGAGCAGTACTTC. Encoded protein: CASSEDRTYEQYF.

The chain carries TRBV5-1 and TRBJ1-1; D gene ambiguous. This CDR3 comprises 12 residues. The V end lost 2 bases, the J end lost 5 bases, and 7 bases lay between the germline ends. Per germline, CDR1 SGHRS and CDR2 YFSETQ. The CDR3 here is CASSFGETEAFF. CDR3 coding DNA: TGCGCCAGCAGCTTTGGGGAGACTGAAGCTTTCTTT.

V and J are TRBV5-6 and TRBJ2-7, with 7 positions matching TRBD2. V shed 4 bases and J 5 bases; nucleotides not matched to a gene: 15. Germline V gives CDR1 SGHDT, CDR2 YYEEEE. This CDR3 comprises 16 residues. CDR3 protein: CASSPGIGGGPNEQYF. In DNA, the CDR3 is TGTGCCAGCAGCCCGGGTATCGGGGGAGGGCCCAACGAGCAGTACTTC.

The rearrangement joins TRBV7-2 to TRBJ1-5; 7 positions agree with TRBD1. In germline, CDR1 is SGHTA, CDR2 FQGNSA. The CDR3 spans 16 residues. Unmatched junction bases numbered 10, after V lost 5 bases and J lost 3 bases. CDR3 DNA sequence: TGTGCCAGCAGCACTGGGACAGTAACTTACAATCAGCCCCAGCATTTT. Encoded protein: CASSTGTVTYNQPQHF.

The chain recombines TRBV19 with TRBJ2-3; 8 nucleotides agree with TRBD1. The germline CDR1 and CDR2 sequences are LNHDA and SQIVND (reference sequence). There are 15 residues in the CDR3. J gave up 3 bases and V 1 base, and 3 bases lay outside the gene matches. CDR3 residues: CASSIARQGTDTQYF. The CDR3 DNA reads TGTGCCAGTAGTATAGCCCGACAGGGGACAGATACGCAGTATTTT.

This clone showed up just a few times. The chain is built from TRBV30 and TRBJ1-4; D gene uncertain. V shed 1 base and J shed 5 bases, with 14 bases lying between them. The CDR3 is made up of 15 amino acids. Per the germline V gene, CDR1 is GTSNPN and CDR2 is SVGIG (reference sequence). The CDR3 DNA sequence: TGTGCCTGGAGTGGAACCGTGACAATAAATGAAAAACTGTTTTTT. Its translation is CAWSGTVTINEKLFF.

A remark on this clone: Mismatch with germline at one junction end may stem from a read error. For the CDR3, the DNA is TGTGTCAGCAGCCAAGTTCGTCAGGGATTGGACACTGAAGCTTTCTTT. It translates to CVSSQVRQGLDTEAFF. The chain uses TRBV14 and TRBJ1-1, with a tentative D call TRBD1 (5 bases). Germline CDR1 SGHDN, CDR2 FVKESK. The CDR3 sequence is 16 residues long.

The J gene is TRBJ1-3, the V gene TRBV18; 9 positions agree with TRBD1. V lost 4 bases, J lost 0 bases, and 4 bases stayed unmatched. This CDR3 has 16 amino acids. Germline V lookup: CDR1 KGHSH, CDR2 LQKENI. The DNA for the CDR3 is TGTGCCAGCTCACGTGGGACAGGGACCTCTGGAAACACCATATATTTT. This gives the protein CASSRGTGTSGNTIYF.